A single sample gave rise to the 2 T cell receptor beta chains below, sequenced in a study of CD8 T cells in ankylosing spondylitis (dated by TCRdb to 2016 to 2017). The library came from 5' RACE. TCRdb names Illumina HiSeq 2500 as the instrument used. Using fastp trimming at Q25 and MiXCR clonotype assembly, TCRdb reanalyzed the public sequencing data and kept in-frame beta chains. One record per CDR3 amino acid sequence lists the most common genes and DNA. This sample is represented by 210,000 or so distinct CDR3 sequences; less than 9.5% of them were singletons. The ten largest clones represent 4.8% of the sample. Sequencing was carried out using blood, either unsorted or a sorted T cell fraction (not recorded which). These receptors originate from a female donor with ankylosing spondylitis or in good health (not recorded which).

This clonotype was seen repeatedly, ten times or more. The chain couples TRBV4-3 to TRBJ2-3; 7 nucleotides agree with TRBD2. CDR1 is LGHNA and CDR2 is YSLEER in the germline V gene. CDR3 length equals 15 residues. Losses at the gene ends were 0 bases for V and 2 bases for J; bases not matched to a gene: 2. Here the CDR3 DNA reads TGCGCCAGCAGCCAAGATACTAGCGCCACAGATACGCAGTATTTT. Protein: CASSQDTSATDTQYF.

In its sample, this clonotype was seen many times. V is TRBV20-1 and J is TRBJ1-5, with D tentatively TRBD1 (5 bases). Trimming stripped 7 bases from V and 4 bases from J, with 11 bases between. Germline loops: CDR1 DFQATT, CDR2 SNEGSKA (reference sequence). The CDR3 runs 12 residues. CDR3 sequence (DNA): TGCAGTGTCGGGGGGACTAATCAGCCCCAGCATTTT. This gives the protein CSVGGTNQPQHF.